These 7 T cell receptor beta chains came from one sample sequenced in a study of T cell responses to AZD1222 COVID-19 vaccine (dated by TCRdb to the early 2020s). Reading the label with the study, this specimen's time point is: baseline before first vaccination. The library came from the immunoSEQ multiplex PCR assay. TCRdb mirrors the immuneACCESS table, restricted to in-frame sequences. Some clones are absent from its copies; in checked studies, under half trace to an unresolved V gene, and the reason for the others is unknown. The sample includes 200,000 or so clones, with roughly 92% observed a single time. Together, the top ten hold less than 11% of the sample. The material sequenced was peripheral blood, taken on day 0 of AZD1222 vaccination. The receptors were sampled from an adult in good health.

The chain has TRBV6-2 or TRBV6-3 and TRBJ1-5, with D tentatively TRBD1 (6 bases). The V gene's germline CDR1 is MNHEY and CDR2 SVGEGT. This CDR3 has 15 residues. Trimming stripped 4 bases from V and 7 bases from J, with 17 bases between. The CDR3: CASSSWTAGGQPQHF. Here the CDR3 DNA reads TGTGCCAGCAGTTCATGGACAGCAGGAGGACAGCCCCAGCATTTT.

The rearrangement joins TRBV11-1 to TRBJ2-3, with TRBD1 matching 9 bases. J gave up 6 bases and V 4 bases, and 5 bases lay outside the gene matches. The CDR3 has 14 residues. Germline V gives CDR1 SGHAT, CDR2 FQDESV (reference sequence). The chain's CDR3 is CASSSRTGEDTQYF. The CDR3 nucleotides are TGTGCCAGCAGCTCGAGGACAGGGGAGGATACGCAGTATTTT.

This rearrangement joins TRBV7-2 to TRBJ1-1; weak D call: TRBD1 (5 bases). Germline CDR1 reads SGHTA; CDR2 reads FQGNSA. V lost 5 bases to trimming and J lost 2 bases, with 12 bases between them. The CDR3 sequence is 14 residues long. This CDR3 reads CASSGQASNTEAFF. CDR3 sequence (DNA): TGTGCCAGCAGCGGACAAGCGTCCAACACTGAAGCTTTCTTT.

V usage is TRBV7-8 and J usage is TRBJ2-2; D is uncertain. This CDR3 has 13 residues. The germline V gene encodes CDR1 SGHVS and CDR2 FQNEAQ. Between the trimmed V and J ends, which lost 1 base and 4 bases, there was a span of 4 bases. The CDR3 nucleotides read TGTGCCAGCAGCTTAGGCATCACCGGGGAGCTGTTTTTT. This gives the protein CASSLGITGELFF.

The rearrangement joins TRBV6-2 or TRBV6-3 to TRBJ2-2; no reliable D call. This CDR3 is built from 11 residues. The V gene lost 5 bases and the J gene lost 6 bases, with 4 bases spanning the gap. Germline V gene lookup returns CDR1 MNHEY and CDR2 SVGEGT. CDR3 loop: CASSTAGELFF. The CDR3 coding sequence is TGTGCCAGCAGTACGGCCGGGGAGCTGTTTTTT.

The chain joins TRBV12-3 or TRBV12-4 to TRBJ2-1; 9 nucleotides line up with TRBD2. The CDR3 is 12 residues long. With 6 bases clipped from V and 12 bases from J, the junction kept 6 bases outside the gene matches. DNA for the CDR3: TGTGCCAGCAGGGTAGCGGGAGACGGGCAGTTCTTC. Its protein product is CASRVAGDGQFF.

CDR3 in DNA: TGTGCCAGCAGCCGCCAGCTGTTCGAGCAGTACTTC. It yields the protein CASSRQLFEQYF. The chain has TRBV6-5 and TRBJ2-7, with D unresolved. Between the trimmed V and J ends, which lost 6 bases and 6 bases, there was a span of 12 bases. This CDR3 spans 12 amino acids. CDR1 and CDR2 (germline): MNHEY, SVGAGI.